This T cell receptor (beta chain) was observed in a study of blood T cell repertoires in COVID-19. Profiling relied on immunoSEQ multiplex PCR, and the TCRdb table lists in-frame clones only, not all of them. The sample lists 220,000 or so clones, approximately 83% occurring once. This CDR3 contains 14 residues. Germline CDR1 and CDR2: LNHNV and YYDKDF (reference sequence). Between the trimmed V and J ends, which lost 0 bases and 3 bases, there was a span of 8 bases. Sequenced input: PBMCs or T cells enriched from blood (not recorded which). The sequence came from a middle-aged woman with acute COVID-19. The rearrangement links TRBV15 to TRBJ1-2; D uncertain. The CDR3 DNA reads TGTGCCACCAGCAGAGAGAGGGCTGACTATGGCTACACCTTC. Translated: CATSRERADYGYTF.